Given below is one TCR beta chain in context. Its antigen remains unknown. This sample was taken from a study of T cell repertoires in cytomegalovirus infection. Study-level background: Selected CMV epitopes included recently identified HLA-C-restricted ones as well as well-studied HLA-B-restricted ones. From public TCR beta signatures came an indication of both CMV infection and matching HLA type. Study conclusions and caveats: Dominating the ex vivo response were TCR beta clonotypes that were CMV-specific and HLA-C-restricted. Summed public TCR beta family frequency identified CMV carriers bearing the relevant HLA.

Germline CDR1 and CDR2: SEHNR and FQNEAQ (reference sequence). The ends lost 5 bases at V and 6 bases at J; junction bases unmatched: 8. This CDR3 is 17 amino acids long. TCRdb redid the calling of the reads with MiXCR, one entry per CDR3 protein. The sample has roughly 730,000 distinct CDR3 sequences, around 35% seen once. This specimen was cultured PBMCs, taken from culture after CMV antigen stimulation. The receptor was derived from a human donor in good health (CMV status not recorded). Some clones in this sample may be carry-over from other donors' samples. The rearrangement links TRBV7-9 to TRBJ2-3, with TRBD2 identical over 16 bases. The CDR3 bases are TGTGCCAGCAGCGAAACCGGGACTAGCGGGGGGGGGGATACGCAGTATTTT. It translates to CASSETGTSGGGDTQYF.